The clone carrying this T cell receptor beta chain was counted between two and nine times. Its specificity is not known. Its ends do not fully match the called genes, so a read error is possible. The data originate from a study of vaccination and CD4 T cells after COVID-19. Study observations and caveats: Spike mono-reactivity held for 304 of 307 vaccine-specific clones in convalescent patients.

The Oncomine TCR Beta short-read assay was applied to DNA of cultured CD4+ T cells. TCRdb used MiXCR to reprocess the PCR reads, holding one entry per CDR3 protein. The sample lists nearly 15,000 distinct CDR3 sequences; around half were seen once. Regarding treatment: approximately nine-day PBMC culture with coronavirus spike peptide pools or control peptides (ViraFEST assay). From germline, CDR1 is MNHEY and CDR2 SMNVEV (reference sequence). The CDR3 has 13 residues. This chain uses TRBV27 with TRBJ1-2; TRBD1 agrees at 7 bases. Specimen: CD4+ T cells from blood, cultured in vitro. The clonotype was recovered from a human donor who had recovered from COVID-19. The CDR3 loop is CASSKTQGLGRAF. CDR3 bases: TGTGCCAGCAGCAAAACACAGGGGTTGGGTAGGGCCTTC.